What follows are 5 T cell receptor beta chains derived from one specimen sequenced in a study of EBV T-cell therapy then PD-1 blockade in nasopharyngeal carcinoma. Treatment given: AdE1-LMPpoly-expanded autologous EBV-specific T-cell therapy followed by anti-PD-1 nivolumab. Method: immunoSEQ multiplex PCR; TCRdb's copy keeps in-frame clones and lacks some. The repertoire consists of 14,000 or so clones, with around 84% occurring once and the leading ten covering 32%. Their antigens are not known. The sequencing here drew on CD8+ T cells from blood, taken at day 105 from a patient whose treatment included autologous EBV-specific T cells and nivolumab. Source of these receptors: a man in his forties with nasopharyngeal carcinoma.

CDR3 nucleotides: TGTGCCAGCAGTGAAGATAGAGGGGATGGCGAGCAGTACTTC. It translates to CASSEDRGDGEQYF. The chain carries TRBV25-1 and TRBJ2-7; either TRBD1 or TRBD2 may fit D (5 bases each). V was shortened by 2 bases and J by 6 bases, with 14 bases between the two germline ends. This CDR3 is built from 14 residues. CDR1 and CDR2 (germline): MGHDK, SYGVNS.

This chain links TRBV27 with TRBJ1-2, with 9 nucleotides matching TRBD1. CDR3 length: 16 amino acids. The trim removed 6 bases at V and 1 base at J, leaving 9 bases unmatched. Germline V gene sequence: CDR1 MNHEY, CDR2 SMNVEV (reference sequence). The CDR3 DNA reads TGTGCCAGCAGGGGGACAGGGCATTACGTTAACTATGGCTACACCTTC. Residues: CASRGTGHYVNYGYTF.

This sequence joins TRBV2 and TRBJ2-5, with D possibly matching TRBD1 (5 bases). Germline V lookup: CDR1 SNHLY, CDR2 FYNNEI. V was pared by 9 bases and J by 5 bases, with 16 bases between. There are 13 residues in the CDR3. CDR3: CARQMTDGETQYF. The CDR3 nucleotides read TGTGCCAGACAAATGACAGATGGGGAGACCCAGTACTTC.

CDR3 DNA: TGTGCCAGCAGTCGGACAGGGGAAGGTGATACGCAGTATTTT. Translation: CASSRTGEGDTQYF. The chain uses TRBV6-2 or TRBV6-3 and TRBJ2-3, with 9 bases matching TRBD1. Unmatched junction bases numbered 6, after V lost 5 bases and J lost 6 bases. The CDR3 covers 14 residues. In germline, CDR1 is MNHEY, CDR2 SVGEGT.

With respect to this clone: A junction boundary mismatches the germline segment, possibly from a read error. This chain joins TRBV6-2 or TRBV6-3 and TRBJ1-1; a possible D gene is TRBD1 (5 bases). This CDR3 has 14 amino acids. From germline, CDR1 is MNHEY and CDR2 SVGEGT. The CDR3 spells CASSYVGVKTEAFF. The CDR3 DNA is TGTGCCAGCAGTTATGTGGGGGTGAAAACTGAAGCTTTCTTT.